This TCR beta chain is from a study of spatial heterogeneity in lung cancer. Whole-study context: Each time, sequencing found more beta-chain sequences than alpha-chain sequences. The correlation between TCR transcript counts in tumor regions and a T cell module score from matched bulk RNA-seq was strong. Findings and caveats of the study: Tumor mutation count correlated with how many alpha and beta TCRs expanded intratumorally.

Many counts were recorded for this clonotype. The target antigen is unknown. This may arise from a read error, as a much more abundant clone is one base away. One entry per CDR3 protein, called by TCRdb with MiXCR from the 5' RACE reads. This sample has around 100,000 distinct CDR3 sequences, with approximately 4.7% found just once. Documented time point: sample taken at primary tumor resection. Samples were donated by 72 untreated early-stage non-small cell lung cancer patients. Tumor, nontumor lung or frozen PBMC supplied whole RNA, sequenced without sorting. This sequence originates from a male donor with early-stage non-small cell lung cancer. Specimen: lung tumor tissue, collected at surgery.

The DNA of the CDR3 is TGTGCTAGTGGTTTGACACTACCCACCCACCTCTGCGAGCAGTACTTC. Protein sequence: CASGLTLPTHLCEQYF. V and J are TRBV12-5 and TRBJ2-7, with D hard to call. Germline V gene sequence: CDR1 LGHNT, CDR2 FRNRAP. This CDR3 contains 16 residues. Trimming stripped 2 bases from V and 6 bases from J, with 20 bases between.